This T cell receptor beta chain was sequenced during a study of blood T cell repertoires in COVID-19 (dated by TCRdb to the early 2020s). The study in broad terms: Samples from collaborators originated in the United States, Italy and Spain and spanned both the acute and convalescent phases of COVID-19. The material from the prospective study consisted of cDNA or gDNA derived from T cells, B-cell-depleted T cells, or PBMCs. The dataset comprised deeply sampled blood TCRbeta repertoires from subjects exposed to, actively infected with, or recovered from COVID-19. A freely available public database, intended as a resource for researchers studying the immune response to SARS-CoV-2, is where the repertoires were released. The samples were drawn from two sources: the first 160 participants of the ongoing ImmuneRACE study, and 1,000 to 1,500 subjects contributed by 6 global collaborators. The sample metadata nearly always contained a de-identified subject ID, COVID-19 status, age in years and sex. HLA class I and class II types, where available, came from metadata supplied by the sample provider rather than from assay-based typing. Study-level results and caveats: The quantity of clinical and demographic metadata differed by source and by participant and was supplied without curation.

Comments on this clone: Its antigen target is currently unknown. Base qualities are not recorded, but no much larger clone differs from it by a single base.

The immunoSEQ Assay, a bias-controlled multiplex PCR, was used to amplify TCRbeta CDR3 regions from genomic DNA. From the authors' description of their analysis: The number of nucleated cells in each sample was estimated from the amplification of reference gene primers within the assay. Sequence reads were collapsed and filtered to measure the absolute abundance of every unique TCRbeta CDR3 rearrangement. For each sample, productive Simpson clonality was calculated as the square root of Simpson's diversity index across productive rearrangements. What TCRdb holds here is the immuneACCESS table cut down to in-frame rearrangements. Part of the clones is not present; checked against another copy, under half of the missing clones reflect an unresolved V gene, and the others are unexplained. From that table come the V and J calls and clone size; the DNA was used to work out D and trimming. For this sample there are 55,000 to 60,000 clones; 60% to 85% appear just once. Less than 25% of the sample lies in the top ten.

The CDR3 covers 13 residues, taking in both the cysteine and the phenylalanine. Of all the DNA, just the CDR3 is kept, 39 bases in frame from base 1. Reading the germline V gene gives CDR1 SGHNT and CDR2 YENEEA. Here V drops 7 bases and J drops 6 bases, and the junction holds 4 bases not matched to any gene. The collaborating institutions used their own protocols to collect whole blood in K2EDTA tubes. For TCRbeta analysis, collaborators shipped samples in one of three forms: frozen whole blood, isolated PBMCs, or DNA extracted from either of those sample types. The sample comprised peripheral blood. The receptor chain draws on TRBV11-3 and TRBJ2-1, with TRBD2 identical over 9 junction bases. The receptor's source is a man between 50 and 59 years old with active or convalescent COVID-19. The CDR3 loop reads CASKAGGSNEQFF. The DNA sequence reads TGTGCCAGCAAGGCGGGAGGGTCCAATGAGCAGTTCTTC.